One TCR beta chain is described in this entry. Its antigen remains unknown. Deletions cut 8 bases from V and 4 bases from J, with 17 bases between. The CDR3 length is 14 residues. Germline assignment: CDR1 SNHLY and CDR2 FYNNEI. This specimen belongs to a study of cytomegalovirus exposure and HLA in healthy donors. PCR employed 60 Vbeta and 13 Jbeta primers. TCRdb's table, derived via immunoSEQ multiplex PCR, lists solely in-frame clones and lacks some. The sample includes under 150,000 clones, 67% of them seen just once. Findings of the study overall: It was assumed in the presence/absence analyses that sequencing depth was roughly uniform across donors.

The receptor comes from a man between 18 and 35 years old in good health and CMV-seropositive. This chain joins TRBV2 and TRBJ2-5; D perhaps matches TRBD1 (6 bases). What was sequenced was PBMCs. The CDR3 protein is CASQVEQGRETQYF. The CDR3 DNA is TGTGCCAGCCAAGTGGAACAGGGACGAGAGACCCAGTACTTC.